This TCR beta chain was observed in a study of cytomegalovirus exposure and HLA in healthy donors. This clone was seen only once. The V end was cut by 5 bases, the J end by 7 bases, with 11 bases between. The CDR3 runs 12 residues. Germline V gene lookup returns CDR1 MDHEN and CDR2 SYDVKM. 13 Jbeta primers and 60 Vbeta primers were used for the PCR. Repertoires were generated with immunoSEQ multiplex PCR, while TCRdb's copy carries only in-frame clones and drops some. This table has about 120,000 clones, 65% to 90% appearing once. The sample was PBMCs. The sequence came from a woman aged 40 to 55 in good health and CMV-seronegative. This chain uses TRBV28 with TRBJ1-2; D not certain. As DNA, the CDR3 is TGTGCCAGCAGTACAGCCCCCTTTGGCTACACCTTC. Translation gives CASSTAPFGYTF.